The 10 T cell receptor beta chains given below trace back to one sample, sequenced in a study of OX40 agonist ivuxolimab in advanced cancers. The repertoire was sequenced with immunoSEQ multiplex PCR; TCRdb's copy has only in-frame clones and lacks some. The sample holds nearly 80,000 clones, approximately 80% seen once. Sample: CD4+ or CD8+ T cells sorted from blood, taken in a trial of the OX40 agonist ivuxolimab. All receptors derive from an adult with an advanced solid tumor such as melanoma, head and neck, liver or kidney cancer.

The table lists this clone with a few counts. The V call is TRBV7-2, the J call TRBJ2-7, with a tentative D call TRBD2 (6 bases). The CDR3 length is 14 residues. Trimming pared 6 bases from V and 0 bases from J, leaving 12 bases between. The germline V gene encodes CDR1 SGHTA and CDR2 FQGNSA. The DNA for the CDR3 is TGTGCCAGCAGTTACCAGACTAGCTCCTACGAGCAGTACTTC. As protein: CASSYQTSSYEQYF.

This clone was seen only once. V usage is TRBV19 and J usage is TRBJ1-2; 8 nucleotides line up with TRBD1. Germline V gene lookup returns CDR1 LNHDA and CDR2 SQIVND (reference sequence). This CDR3 has 13 residues. V shed 8 bases and J 4 bases; nucleotides not matched to a gene: 6. DNA of the CDR3: TGTGCCAGTCGACAGGGGTTCGCCTATGGCTACACCTTC. Protein sequence: CASRQGFAYGYTF.

The gene calls are TRBV18 and TRBJ1-5; D might be TRBD1 (5 bases). The CDR3 loop spans 15 amino acids. CDR1 is KGHSH and CDR2 is LQKENI in the germline V gene. V lost 6 bases, J lost 0 bases, and 12 bases lay in between. The chain's CDR3 is CASSPGEDSNQPQHF. In nucleotides, the CDR3 is TGTGCCAGCTCTCCGGGGGAAGATAGCAATCAGCCCCAGCATTTT. Looking up the rest from reference TRBV18 and TRBJ1-5 gives the full variable domain: NAGVMQNPRHLVRRRGQEARLRCSPMKGHSHVYWYRQLPEEGLKFMVYLQKENIIDESGMPKERFSAEFPKEGPSILRIQQVVRGDSAAYFCASSPGEDSNQPQHFGDGTRLSIL.

This sequence joins TRBV7-2 and TRBJ1-5, with D perhaps TRBD1 (5 bases). V gave up 5 bases and J gave up 2 bases, with 10 bases separating them. This CDR3 comprises 14 residues. Germline CDR1 SGHTA, CDR2 FQGNSA. CDR3 in DNA: TGTGCCAGCAGCGGTCGGGGCGGCAATCAGCCCCAGCATTTT. Protein: CASSGRGGNQPQHF.

This clone was seen a few times. This chain uses TRBV4-1 with TRBJ2-2; 11 positions match TRBD2. The CDR3 is made up of 18 amino acids. V shed 4 bases, J shed 8 bases, and the junction held 15 bases outside the gene matches. Germline assignment: CDR1 MGHRA and CDR2 YSYEKL. CDR3 in DNA: TGCGCCAGCAGCCGATCCTTAGCGGGGGGGCCTTTATCTGGGGAGCTGTTTTTT. Encoded protein: CASSRSLAGGPLSGELFF.

CDR3 amino acids: CASSGGLQQPQHF. In DNA, the CDR3 is TGTGCCAGCAGCGGGGGTCTTCAGCAGCCCCAGCATTTT. The chain combines TRBV5-4 with TRBJ1-5; D possibly corresponds to TRBD1 (5 bases). Germline CDR1 reads SGHNT; CDR2 reads YYREEE (reference sequence). This CDR3 region has 13 residues. Trimming shortened V by 4 bases and J by 7 bases, and 12 bases separated the two germline ends.

This clone was observed a handful of times. This chain links TRBV21-1 with TRBJ2-7. TRBV21-1 is reported as a pseudogene. The CDR3 consists of 16 residues. This CDR3 is CASSKARARDRYEQYV. CDR3 in DNA: TGTGCCAGCAGCAAAGCAAGGGCCCGGGACCGCTACGAGCAGTACGTC.

This chain joins TRBV7-9 and TRBJ1-3, with TRBD1 matching 12 bases. CDR3 size: 17 residues. The V segment lost 4 bases and the J segment 0 bases; nucleotides outside the gene matches: 4. CDR1 is SEHNR and CDR2 is FQNEAQ in the germline V gene (reference sequence). CDR3 DNA sequence: TGTGCCAGCAGCTCCTGGGACAGGGGGCACTCTGGAAACACCATATATTTT. Protein product: CASSSWDRGHSGNTIYF.

The chain has TRBV4-1 and TRBJ2-3; a weak D match, TRBD1 (5 bases). Germline values: CDR1 MGHRA, CDR2 YSYEKL. The CDR3 extends over 17 amino acids. V gave up 0 bases and J gave up 1 base, with 14 bases separating them. The CDR3: CASSQDRQGMGTDTQYF. The CDR3 DNA reads TGCGCCAGCAGCCAAGATAGGCAGGGTATGGGCACAGATACGCAGTATTTT.

This clone came up a few times. The V call is TRBV9, the J call TRBJ1-1; TRBD1 might be the D (5 bases). The CDR3 has 12 residues. V gave up 0 bases and J gave up 6 bases, with 6 bases separating them. Looked up from germline, CDR1 is SGDLS and CDR2 is YYNGEE. This CDR3 reads CASSVVGPEAFF. The DNA of the CDR3 is TGTGCCAGCAGCGTAGTGGGGCCTGAAGCTTTCTTT.